This TCR beta chain was identified during a study of graft-versus-host responses after intestinal transplantation. This CDR3 spans 15 amino acids. Per the germline V gene, CDR1 is LNHDA and CDR2 is SQIVND (reference sequence). Trimming removed 3 bases from V and 4 bases from J, with 13 bases in between. Whole-study results and caveats: Recipient marrow harbored GvH clones, some of which surfaced first in ileum or blood. Early after transplant, HvG declines were associated with peak levels of circulating GvH clones.

Some clones are missing from TCRdb's copy, which holds only in-frame ones; the method was immunoSEQ multiplex PCR. The data contain approximately 82,000 clones, around 92% of them singletons. This clone occurred once. What it recognizes is unknown. The J gene is TRBJ1-5, the V gene TRBV19; a weak D match, TRBD1 (6 bases). The source material was unstimulated CD4+ T cells sorted from spleen or lymph node cells, sampled before intestinal transplant. The source is a human donor who received an intestinal transplant. The chain's CDR3 is CASSMGRGVNQPQHF. CDR3 bases: TGTGCCAGTAGTATGGGCAGGGGAGTGAATCAGCCCCAGCATTTT.